This TCR beta chain was profiled in a study of sequential checkpoint blockade in melanoma (dated 2019 in TCRdb). Regarding the research as a whole: Using 1:1 randomization, the trial assigned patients either to first-line nivolumab followed by ipilimumab (arm A) or to ipilimumab followed by nivolumab (arm B). Maintenance nivolumab was given following each of the two trial sequences.

TCRbeta CDR3 regions were immunosequenced from genomic DNA with the immunoSEQ Assay. Prior to high-throughput sequencing, genomic DNA was amplified by bias-controlled multiplex PCR. The authors' pipeline ran thus. To quantify the absolute abundance of each unique TCRbeta CDR3 region, the sequences were collapsed and filtered. Clonality, defined as 1 minus Pielou's evenness, was calculated using only productive rearrangements. A previously published method was used to identify clones whose frequencies were significantly greater in on-treatment samples than in baseline samples. This is the immuneACCESS table as TCRdb keeps it, with only in-frame sequences that have V and J called. A part of the clones is gone; compared with another copy, unresolved V genes explain less than half, and the rest is unexplained. V and J calls plus clone size are reproduced from that table; the DNA served to infer D and trimming. This sample holds about 28,000 clones; about 83% were observed only once. 17% of the sample is taken by the ten largest.

As concerns this clone: The antigen it recognizes is unknown. No much larger clone exists at a distance of one base, and base qualities are not known.

What the treatment or condition label conveys for this sample: randomized to nivolumab then ipilimumab (arm A) or the reverse (arm B). No trial patient had received prior DNA-damaging chemotherapy. Thawed PBMCs were sorted on a FACS Aria II flow cytometer to isolate live CD3+CD8+ cells negative for CD19 and CD56. CheckMate 064, a randomized, open-label phase II trial of sequential checkpoint blockade, was the source of the samples, all of which came from patients with melanoma. Peripheral blood mononuclear cells were collected by leukapheresis, purified with Ficoll-Paque, and frozen in human serum with around 9.8% DMSO. Purity of sorted blood CD3+CD8+ cells was verified at >98% immediately after sorting, followed by DNA extraction. The research as a whole found: The model for predicting response that combines TCR metrics with mutation burden needs to be validated in larger, independent patient cohorts.

Via the germline V gene, CDR1 is SGHRS and CDR2 YFSETQ. The CDR3 starts with the cysteine, ends with the phenylalanine, and has 14 residues. Here the CDR3 DNA is all that survives: 42 bases in frame from base 1. Trimming leaves V shorter by 3 bases and J shorter by 4 bases, with the junction holding 5 bases beyond the gene matches. The clonotype originates from a human donor with melanoma. The sample consisted of CD8+ T cells sorted from blood (inferred from file names), taken from a patient given nivolumab and ipilimumab in sequence. This chain is built from TRBV5-1 and TRBJ1-1; TRBD1 lines up with 8 middle nucleotides. The bases read TGCGCCAGCAGCTATAATACAGGGGGCACTGAAGCTTTCTTT. Translated, this gives CASSYNTGGTEAFF. The CDR3 plus the reference TRBV5-1 and TRBJ1-1 genes for the other parts give the full variable domain: KAGVTQTPRYLIKTRGQQVTLSCSPISGHRSVSWYQQTPGQGLQFLFEYFSETQRNKGNFPGRFSGRQFSNSRSEMNVSTLELGDSALYLCASSYNTGGTEAFFGQGTRLTVV.